Listed here are 10 T cell receptor beta chains from one sample, sequenced in a study of T-cell memory formation after mild COVID-19. A single record per CDR3 protein comes from TCRdb applying MiXCR to the 5' RACE reads. The profile shows hundreds of thousands of distinct CDR3 sequences, more than 15% of them singletons. Source material: PBMCs or a T cell subset sorted from them (not recorded which). These receptors all stem from a man younger than 35 who had mild COVID-19 (a few samples of this study predate the infection). Cell type and time point are not known.

The gene calls are TRBV30 and TRBJ1-5; D gene unclear. V dropped 2 bases and J dropped 1 base, with 6 bases sitting between them. This CDR3 comprises 13 residues. CDR1 and CDR2 (germline): GTSNPN, SVGIG (reference sequence). DNA for the CDR3: TGTGCCTGGAGTCGCGGGAGCAATCAGCCCCAGCATTTT. This gives the protein CAWSRGSNQPQHF.

This clonotype was counted only a few times. This rearrangement joins TRBV5-1 to TRBJ1-1, with TRBD1 as a possible D gene (5 bases). The germline gives CDR1 SGHRS, CDR2 YFSETQ. V was trimmed by 3 bases and J by 4 bases, leaving 19 bases between them. The CDR3 has 16 amino acids. The CDR3 DNA reads TGCGCCAGCAGCTGGGGCACCAGGGTTGGGGGCACTGAAGCTTTCTTT. Its protein is CASSWGTRVGGTEAFF. The variable domain in full, completed from reference TRBV5-1 and TRBJ1-1, reads KAGVTQTPRYLIKTRGQQVTLSCSPISGHRSVSWYQQTPGQGLQFLFEYFSETQRNKGNFPGRFSGRQFSNSRSEMNVSTLELGDSALYLCASSWGTRVGGTEAFFGQGTRLTVV.

This clonotype was observed once. This chain links TRBV6-2 or TRBV6-3 with TRBJ1-5, with a possible D match to TRBD1 (6 bases). Between the trimmed V and J ends, which lost 5 bases and 1 base, there was a span of 9 bases. The germline V gene encodes CDR1 MNHEY and CDR2 SVGEGT. The CDR3 spans 14 residues. CDR3 nucleotides: TGTGCCAGCAGTCAACAGGGAAGCAATCAGCCCCAGCATTTT. Translation gives CASSQQGSNQPQHF.

V and J are TRBV6-6 and TRBJ2-2; 11 bases map to TRBD1. Germline lookup yields CDR1 MNHNY and CDR2 SVGAGI (reference sequence). After removal of 3 bases from V and 8 bases from J, the junction contained 14 bases not matched to a gene. The CDR3 sequence is 18 residues long. The CDR3 nucleotides read TGTGCCAGCAGTTATCCCAGGACAGGGGGCGCTGGGACTGGGGAGCTGTTTTTT. Translating it yields CASSYPRTGGAGTGELFF.

The gene calls are TRBV7-9 and TRBJ1-4; D is possibly TRBD1 (6 bases). V was pared by 1 base and J by 0 bases, with 12 bases between. The CDR3 extends over 17 amino acids. The germline V gene encodes CDR1 SEHNR and CDR2 FQNEAQ (reference sequence). CDR3 bases: TGTGCCAGCAGCTTAGGTGGGGGGCGTGCAACTAATGAAAAACTGTTTTTT. Protein: CASSLGGGRATNEKLFF.

This clonotype has a handful of counts. The rearrangement uses TRBV5-1 and TRBJ2-7; 10 nucleotides match TRBD1. Unmatched junction bases numbered 8, after V lost 4 bases and J lost 4 bases. The CDR3 extends over 15 amino acids. Germline V gene lookup returns CDR1 SGHRS and CDR2 YFSETQ. The chain's CDR3 is CASSPGTGDLYEQYF. CDR3 DNA sequence: TGCGCCAGCAGCCCCGGGACAGGGGACCTATACGAGCAGTACTTC.

Only a few counts were recorded for this clonotype. The rearrangement links TRBV2 to TRBJ2-2, with D perhaps given as TRBD1 or TRBD2 (5 bases each). Trimming removed 6 bases at V and 0 bases at J, with 11 bases between. The CDR3 is made up of 15 amino acids. From germline, CDR1 is SNHLY and CDR2 FYNNEI. The CDR3 bases are TGTGCCAGCAGAGAGGGGAGTTCGAACACCGGGGAGCTGTTTTTT. The encoded protein is CASREGSSNTGELFF.

The chain employs TRBV29-1 and TRBJ2-5, with TRBD1 identical over 7 bases. Germline V gene data show CDR1 as SQVTM and CDR2 as ANQGSEA. V lost 3 bases to trimming and J lost 5 bases; unmatched junction nucleotides: 12. The CDR3 has 15 residues. The CDR3 reads CSVDPEDRWQETQYF. DNA of the CDR3: TGCAGCGTTGACCCAGAGGACAGGTGGCAGGAGACCCAGTACTTC.

This clonotype was detected many times. V and J are TRBV6-1 and TRBJ2-5; perhaps TRBD2 as D (6 bases). Looked up from germline, CDR1 is MNHNS and CDR2 is SASEGT. Between the trimmed V and J ends, which lost 6 bases and 2 bases, there was a span of 10 bases. The CDR3 sequence is 13 residues long. The CDR3 loop reads CASRRGPQETQYF. As DNA, the CDR3 is TGTGCCAGCAGGCGGGGTCCGCAAGAGACCCAGTACTTC.

The V and J genes are TRBV7-8 and TRBJ2-3, with D unresolved. This CDR3 has 15 residues. Germline CDR1 and CDR2: SGHVS and FQNEAQ. V lost 2 bases and J lost 4, with 13 bases in between. The CDR3 reads CASSLRFGPADTQYF. CDR3 bases: TGTGCCAGCAGCTTAAGATTCGGGCCCGCAGATACGCAGTATTTT.